These 24 T cell receptor beta chains were all obtained from the same sample, sequenced in a study of T cells in Graves' hyperthyroidism and ophthalmopathy (dated by TCRdb to the late 2010s). The method was multiplex PCR. TCRdb shows the sequencer as Illumina HiSeq 2000. TCR beta CDR3 regions were amplified from RNA transcripts. The TCR CDR3 was subjected to a first round of RT-PCR using the HTBI primer set and the Qiagen OneStep RT-PCR kit. TCRdb's own reprocessing of the public reads used fastp at Q25 and MiXCR and kept productive beta chains. Duplicate CDR3 protein sequences are folded into a single record with the most common DNA and genes. The sample table shows around 300,000 distinct CDR3 sequences, and about 14% are seen once. The ten biggest clones cover roughly 8% of the sample. The sample comprised blood. These receptors all come from a woman aged 25 to 39 with Graves' hyperthyroidism that later progressed to Graves' ophthalmopathy.

This clonotype was detected ten times or more. The V call is TRBV4-1, the J call TRBJ2-7; D is uncertain. This CDR3 spans 16 amino acids. CDR1 and CDR2 (germline): MGHRA, YSYEKL. Between the trimmed V and J ends, which lost 0 bases and 3 bases, there was a span of 15 bases. The CDR3 DNA sequence: TGCGCCAGCAGCCAAGATGGTCAGGCTCGGGTCTACGAGCAGTACTTC. This sequence encodes CASSQDGQARVYEQYF.

At least ten counts were recorded for this clonotype. V and J are TRBV30 and TRBJ1-6; weak D call: TRBD1 (5 bases). The germline gives CDR1 GTSNPN, CDR2 SVGIG (reference sequence). Deletions cut 3 bases from V and 3 bases from J, with 9 bases between. The CDR3 extends over 14 amino acids. For the CDR3, the DNA is TGTGCCTGGAGGGGACTTGTCTATAATTCACCCCTCCACTTT. It encodes CAWRGLVYNSPLHF.

This clonotype was counted at least ten times. V usage is TRBV12-3 or TRBV12-4 and J usage is TRBJ2-3, with D perhaps matching TRBD1 or TRBD2 (5 bases each). Between the trimmed V and J ends, which lost 0 bases and 2 bases, there was a span of 12 bases. This CDR3 spans 16 amino acids. The CDR3: CASSLAWGSFTDTQYF. The CDR3 nucleotides read TGTGCCAGCAGTTTAGCGTGGGGGTCTTTCACAGATACGCAGTATTTT.

This clonotype was seen many times. V is TRBV28 and J is TRBJ2-1, with 12 positions matching TRBD2. The CDR3 has 18 amino acids. Germline CDR1 is MDHEN and CDR2 is SYDVKM. V shed 2 bases and J 6 bases; nucleotides not matched to a gene: 11. Here the CDR3 DNA reads TGTGCCAGCAGTTTACCACCCTCCGGACTAGCGGGATCCAATGAGCAGTTCTTC. Its protein product is CASSLPPSGLAGSNEQFF.

This clonotype showed up just a few times. With a much larger clone just one base away, this may be a read error. This rearrangement joins TRBV3-1 to TRBJ1-1, with a weak D call TRBD1 (5 bases). The CDR3 sequence is 14 residues long. Per germline, CDR1 LGHDT and CDR2 YNNKEL (reference sequence). The CDR3 region is CASSQLQGFTEASF. The CDR3 DNA reads as TGTGCCAGCAGCCAACTCCAGGGATTCACTGAAGCTTCCTTT. Using reference TRBV3-1 and TRBJ1-1 for the parts outside the CDR3, the full variable domain is DTAVSQTPKYLVTQMGNDKSIKCEQNLGHDTMYWYKQDSKKFLKIMFSYNNKELIINETVPNRFSPKSPDKAHLNLHINSLELGDSAVYFCASSQLQGFTEASFGQGTRLTVV.

This clonotype has a handful of counts. V is TRBV24-1 and J is TRBJ2-3; D may correspond to TRBD1 or TRBD2 (5 bases each). This CDR3 is built from 17 residues. Germline V gives CDR1 KGHDR, CDR2 SFDVKD. V was pared by 0 bases and J by 6 bases, with 18 bases between. CDR3 loop: CATSDLQGQGELDTQYF. Here the CDR3 DNA reads TGTGCCACCAGTGATTTGCAGGGTCAGGGAGAGTTGGATACGCAGTATTTT.

The chain couples TRBV20-1 to TRBJ2-7, with 12 bases identical to TRBD2. CDR1 and CDR2 (germline): DFQATT, SNEGSKA (reference sequence). V shed 1 base, J shed 6 bases, and the junction held 13 bases outside the gene matches. The CDR3 length is 17 residues. For the CDR3, the DNA is TGCAGTGCTAGAGGGGGCGAACTAGCGGGAGGACCGGGCGAGCAGTACTTC. It yields the protein CSARGGELAGGPGEQYF.

This clonotype was found many times. V usage is TRBV11-2 and J usage is TRBJ1-6, with 8 bases identical to TRBD1. The length of the CDR3 is 15 residues. The trim removed 4 bases at V and 10 bases at J, leaving 9 bases unmatched. Germline V gene lookup returns CDR1 SGHAT and CDR2 FQNNGV. The chain's CDR3 is CASSSPDRVGSPLHF. The CDR3 DNA follows: TGTGCCAGCAGCTCGCCGGACAGGGTCGGCTCACCCCTCCACTTT.

The sample holds many counts of this clonotype. The chain carries TRBV13 and TRBJ2-7, with TRBD2 identical over 13 bases. The germline gives CDR1 PRHDT, CDR2 FYEKMQ (reference sequence). Losses at the gene ends were 5 bases for V and 7 bases for J; bases not matched to a gene: 8. This CDR3 has 15 residues. The DNA for the CDR3 is TGTGCCAGCAGCCCAGGGACTAGCGGGACGAGAGAGCAGTACTTC. Residues: CASSPGTSGTREQYF. The entire variable domain, with the rest obtained from reference TRBV13 and TRBJ2-7, is as follows: AAGVIQSPRHLIKEKRETATLKCYPIPRHDTVYWYQQGPGQDPQFLISFYEKMQSDKGSIPDRFSAQQFSDYHSELNMSSLELGDSALYFCASSPGTSGTREQYFGPGTRLTVT.

This clonotype came up many times. The genes are TRBV4-3 and TRBJ2-7; D is unresolved. The CDR3 is made up of 17 amino acids. Germline CDR1 and CDR2: LGHNA and YSLEER. The V end was cut by 1 base, the J end by 5 bases, with 21 bases between. As DNA, the CDR3 is TGCGCCAGCAGCCAAGCCCCAAAGGACCACAGAGGAGACGAGCAGTACTTC. This encodes CASSQAPKDHRGDEQYF.

This clonotype was seen a handful of times. V gene TRBV28 combines with J gene TRBJ2-7; D perhaps matches TRBD2 (6 bases). The CDR3 contains 14 residues. Germline-derived CDR1 and CDR2 are MDHEN and SYDVKM. The V and J ends lost 3 bases and 4 bases respectively, with 13 bases between them. The DNA of the CDR3 is TGTGCCAGCAGTTTCTTTGGCGGGACTTACGAGCAGTACTTC. It yields the protein CASSFFGGTYEQYF.

This clonotype was counted ten times or more. V usage is TRBV6-6 and J usage is TRBJ2-1; D gene ambiguous. The CDR3 runs to 15 residues. CDR1 is MNHNY and CDR2 is SVGAGI in the germline V gene (reference sequence). The V gene lost 0 bases and the J gene lost 7 bases, with 13 bases spanning the gap. CDR3 sequence (DNA): TGTGCCAGCAGTTACTCCCCAAGGGAAAGAAATGAGCAGTTCTTC. This encodes CASSYSPRERNEQFF.

This CDR3 reads CASSLTLMNTEAFF. The DNA for the CDR3 is TGTGCCAGCAGCCTGACACTAATGAACACTGAAGCTTTCTTT. The chain links TRBV6-2 or TRBV6-3 to TRBJ1-1; D remains unclear. Trimming pared 6 bases from V and 0 bases from J, leaving 11 bases between. The CDR3 has 14 residues. Germline CDR1 MNHEY, CDR2 SVGEGT.

This sequence joins TRBV7-8 and TRBJ1-4, with no clear D. This CDR3 is built from 14 residues. Germline V gene sequence: CDR1 SGHVS, CDR2 FQNEAQ. V was pared by 5 bases and J by 4 bases, with 11 bases between. DNA for the CDR3: TGTGCCAGCAGCCTCCAGGAATATAATGAAAAACTGTTTTTT. This translates into CASSLQEYNEKLFF.

Concerning this clonotype itself: A much larger clone lies a single base off, so this may be a read error. This chain uses TRBV30 with TRBJ1-2; no firm D call. From germline, CDR1 is GTSNPN and CDR2 SVGIG (reference sequence). This CDR3 is built from 12 residues. The CDR3 nucleotides are TGTGCCTGGGTACATGTTAACTATGGCTGCACCTTC. Amino acids: CAWVHVNYGCTF.

As concerns this clonotype: An end of the junction differs from the germline gene, which may be a read error. This rearrangement joins TRBV7-9 to TRBJ2-1; TRBD2 is a possible D gene (5 bases). Germline CDR1 SEHNR, CDR2 FQNEAQ (reference sequence). CDR3 length: 14 residues. The CDR3 DNA follows: TGTGCCAGCAGCTTATCAGACTACTACAGTGAGCAGTTCTTC. It yields the protein CASSLSDYYSEQFF.

This clonotype was counted many times. The gene calls are TRBV30 and TRBJ2-7, with 8 positions matching TRBD1. The junction had 9 bases not matched to a gene; V was cut back by 2 bases and J by 6 bases. Germline CDR1 reads GTSNPN; CDR2 reads SVGIG (reference sequence). The CDR3 is 14 residues long. CDR3 sequence (DNA): TGTGCCTGGAGTCCCCCTCCCGGGACAGGCGAGCAGTACTTC. This codes for CAWSPPPGTGEQYF.

In this sample, this clonotype turned up many times. Written as DNA, the CDR3 is TGTGCCAGCAGTTTATCGTGGCAGGGGAACACCGGGGAGCTGTTTTTT. Translating gives CASSLSWQGNTGELFF. The rearrangement links TRBV27 to TRBJ2-2; D is possibly TRBD1 (5 bases). V was cut by 0 bases and J by 1 base, with 9 bases left in between. This CDR3 comprises 16 residues. The germline V gene has CDR1 MNHEY and CDR2 SMNVEV (reference sequence).

This clonotype has ten or more counts. The V and J genes are TRBV6-1 and TRBJ2-5; 9 nucleotides agree with TRBD2. Trimming cost V 3 bases and J 4 bases; bases outside gene matches: 6. CDR1 and CDR2 from the germline V gene are MNHNS and SASEGT. The length of the CDR3 is 15 residues. The CDR3 DNA follows: TGTGCCAGCAGTGACTTGGCGGGAGGGCTAGAGACCCAGTACTTC. This gives the protein CASSDLAGGLETQYF.

This clonotype was seen repeatedly, ten times or more. V is TRBV18 and J is TRBJ2-7, with D possibly TRBD1 on 5 matching bases. The CDR3 length is 13 residues. Germline loops: CDR1 KGHSH, CDR2 LQKENI. V was clipped by 6 bases and J by 1 base, with 10 bases between them. CDR3 protein: CASSRQSSYEQYF. The CDR3 bases are TGTGCCAGCTCTCGACAGAGTTCCTACGAGCAGTACTTC.

This clonotype was seen repeatedly, ten times or more. The chain joins TRBV4-1 to TRBJ2-2, with D tentatively TRBD1 or TRBD2 (5 bases each). Germline loops: CDR1 MGHRA, CDR2 YSYEKL. This CDR3 is built from 14 residues. Trimming pared 5 bases from V and 2 bases from J, leaving 9 bases between. The CDR3 is CASSSGTNTGELFF. DNA for the CDR3: TGCGCCAGCAGCTCCGGGACCAACACCGGGGAGCTGTTTTTT.

This clonotype has only a few counts. The chain combines TRBV27 with TRBJ1-5; 10 positions match TRBD1. Germline-derived CDR1 and CDR2 are MNHEY and SMNVEV (reference sequence). The CDR3 totals 14 residues. V shed 3 bases and J 7 bases; nucleotides not matched to a gene: 3. CDR3 in DNA: TGTGCCAGCAGTTTGGACAGGGGGGACCAGCCCCAGCATTTT. Translated: CASSLDRGDQPQHF.

The V gene is TRBV11-2, the J gene TRBJ2-1; unclear D gene. CDR3 size: 14 residues. Trimming removed 10 bases at V and 7 bases at J, with 20 bases between. The germline gives CDR1 SGHAT, CDR2 FQNNGV. CDR3 residues: CATQSDSATNEQFF. CDR3 sequence (DNA): TGTGCCACCCAATCCGACTCCGCCACAAATGAGCAGTTCTTC. Full variable domain (rest looked up from reference TRBV11-2 and TRBJ2-1): EAGVAQSPRYKIIEKRQSVAFWCNPISGHATLYWYQQILGQGPKLLIQFQNNGVVDDSQLPKDRFSAERLKGVDSTLKIQPAKLEDSAVYLCATQSDSATNEQFFGPGTRLTVL.

This clonotype was detected ten times or more. The chain couples TRBV2 to TRBJ2-7; 12 nucleotides agree with TRBD2. Germline V gene lookup returns CDR1 SNHLY and CDR2 FYNNEI. This CDR3 has 14 residues. With 8 bases clipped from V and 4 bases from J, the junction kept 6 bases outside the gene matches. The CDR3 sequence is CASGGLAGPYEQYF. In nucleotides, the CDR3 is TGTGCCAGCGGGGGACTAGCGGGCCCTTACGAGCAGTACTTC.